The 26 T cell receptor beta chains given below trace back to one sample, sequenced in a study of shared clonotypes between healthy human individuals. Clones were sequenced by immunoSEQ multiplex PCR, and TCRdb holds only the in-frame ones, with some missing. This table holds over a million clones, about 76% found once. Sequenced: memory CD4+ T cells sorted from blood. The subset here: CD45RA-negative fraction. The receptors originated from a man younger than 30 in good health.

This clone was picked up many times. The chain combines TRBV5-1 with TRBJ2-1; TRBD1 matches 10 bases. The germline V gene has CDR1 SGHRS and CDR2 YFSETQ. The CDR3 is made up of 17 amino acids. V lost 4 bases and J lost 6; bases outside the gene matches: 13. CDR3 DNA: TGCGCCAGCAGCCCAGACAGGGGGCGATACACATTCAATGAGCAGTTCTTC. Encoded protein: CASSPDRGRYTFNEQFF.

The rearrangement links TRBV10-3 to TRBJ1-2; unclear D gene. CDR1 and CDR2 from the germline V gene are ENHRY and SYGVKD. Deletions cut 2 bases from V and 8 bases from J, with 15 bases between. The CDR3 sequence is 14 residues long. CDR3 protein: CAISEEVASGGYTF. In DNA form, the CDR3 reads TGTGCCATCAGTGAGGAGGTGGCGTCTGGGGGCTACACCTTC.

This clone showed up just once. The sample carries other DNA sequences with the same CDR3. CDR3 coding DNA: TGTGCCAGCAGCCCGGGGACTAGCGGGGCCTACGAGCAGTACTTC. Its protein product is CASSPGTSGAYEQYF. The chain employs TRBV7-6 and TRBJ2-7; the match to TRBD2 covers 13 bases. CDR1 and CDR2 (germline): SGHVS, FNYEAQ. V shed 5 bases, J shed 2 bases, and the junction held 3 bases outside the gene matches. This CDR3 contains 15 residues.

This clone has just a few counts. The J gene is TRBJ1-1, the V gene TRBV19, with 7 bases lining up with TRBD1. The CDR3 runs to 14 residues. V lost 1 base to trimming and J lost 6 bases; unmatched junction nucleotides: 5. CDR1 is LNHDA, CDR2 SQIVND, per germline (reference sequence). The CDR3 nucleotides are TGTGCCAGTAGTATAGGACAGGGTATCCCTGAAGCTTTCTTT. It specifies CASSIGQGIPEAFF. The variable domain in full, completed from reference TRBV19 and TRBJ1-1, reads DGGITQSPKYLFRKEGQNVTLSCEQNLNHDAMYWYRQDPGQGLRLIYYSQIVNDFQKGDIAEGYSVSREKKESFPLTVTSAQKNPTAFYLCASSIGQGIPEAFFGQGTRLTVV.

The chain employs TRBV30 and TRBJ2-7, with D unclear. Trimming left V 2 bases short and J 2 bases short, with 13 bases between. Germline assignment: CDR1 GTSNPN and CDR2 SVGIG (reference sequence). There are 14 residues in the CDR3. The CDR3 region has the DNA TGTGCCTGGAGTTTATCAGGCGGTACCTACGAGCAGTACTTC. It specifies CAWSLSGGTYEQYF.

This chain joins TRBV9 and TRBJ2-2, with 12 nucleotides matching TRBD2. The germline V gene has CDR1 SGDLS and CDR2 YYNGEE. This CDR3 contains 15 residues. V was clipped by 6 bases and J by 4 bases; unmatched bases: 4. The CDR3 DNA sequence: TGTGCCAGCAACCCTAGCGGGAGGGCCACCGGGGAGCTGTTTTTT. Translated, it gives CASNPSGRATGELFF.

The J gene is TRBJ1-1, the V gene TRBV6-5; perhaps TRBD1 as D (5 bases). This CDR3 spans 15 amino acids. The ends were cut back, 6 bases at V and 1 base at J, with 15 bases in the middle. CDR1 and CDR2 (germline): MNHEY, SVGAGI. The CDR3 DNA reads as TGTGCCAGCAGCCCAGAGAGGGGTCGGAACACTGAAGCTTTCTTT. Its translation is CASSPERGRNTEAFF.

CDR3 sequence reads: CASSYLGGGQETQYF. The CDR3 coding sequence is TGTGCCAGCAGTTACCTAGGCGGGGGCCAAGAGACCCAGTACTTC. This rearrangement joins TRBV6-5 to TRBJ2-5; the match to TRBD2 covers 7 bases. V trimming: 2 bases; J trimming: 1 base; junction bases outside the gene matches: 4. The germline V gene has CDR1 MNHEY and CDR2 SVGAGI. CDR3 length: 15 amino acids.

This rearrangement joins TRBV30 to TRBJ1-5; 7 positions match TRBD1. CDR1 is GTSNPN and CDR2 is SVGIG in the germline V gene (reference sequence). CDR3 size: 14 residues. The V gene end was trimmed by 1 base and the J gene end by 3 bases; junction bases not matched to a gene: 3. The CDR3 nucleotides read TGTGCCTGGAGTGGGGGACAGATCAATCAGCCCCAGCATTTT. This codes for CAWSGGQINQPQHF.

J is TRBJ2-1 and V is TRBV5-4, with 11 bases fitting TRBD2. V shed 5 bases, J shed 4 bases, and the junction held 5 bases outside the gene matches. There are 15 residues in the CDR3. Germline lookup yields CDR1 SGHNT and CDR2 YYREEE (reference sequence). Here the CDR3 DNA reads TGTGCCAGCAGGAACGGGACTAGCGGATACAATGAGCAGTTCTTC. Its translation: CASRNGTSGYNEQFF.

The CDR3 DNA sequence: TGCGCCAGCAGCCAGGGGGGACTGAAGCAAGAGACCCAGTACTTC. Its translation is CASSQGGLKQETQYF. The rearrangement uses TRBV4-1 and TRBJ2-5, with TRBD2 as a possible D gene (6 bases). The V gene's germline CDR1 is MGHRA and CDR2 YSYEKL. The CDR3 length is 15 residues. V lost 3 bases and J 2 bases, leaving 13 bases between the germline ends.

The V gene is TRBV10-3, the J gene TRBJ1-1; unclear D gene. Trimming removed 0 bases from V and 5 bases from J, with 13 bases in between. Germline V CDR1 and CDR2: ENHRY, SYGVKD. The CDR3 loop spans 15 amino acids. The CDR3 loop reads CAISESGLKGTEAFF. The CDR3 DNA reads as TGTGCCATCAGTGAGTCGGGTCTTAAGGGAACTGAAGCTTTCTTT.

The chain links TRBV7-3 to TRBJ2-2; no reliable D call. This CDR3 is built from 12 residues. Trimming took 5 bases from V and 6 from J, leaving 7 bases between them. Germline assignment: CDR1 SGHTA and CDR2 FQGTGA. CDR3 loop: CASSLQPGELFF. CDR3 nucleotide sequence: TGTGCCAGCAGCCTCCAACCCGGGGAGCTGTTTTTT.

The gene calls are TRBV11-2 and TRBJ1-6; the D gene is possibly TRBD1 (5 bases). Germline assignment: CDR1 SGHAT and CDR2 FQNNGV. The length of the CDR3 is 16 residues. The V end was cut by 1 base, the J end by 7 bases, with 14 bases between. The DNA for the CDR3 is TGTGCCAGCAGCTTAGGAATGGGGGGAACGAATTCACCCCTCCACTTT. Translation: CASSLGMGGTNSPLHF.

The rearrangement links TRBV5-1 to TRBJ2-3; D gene uncertain. This CDR3 is built from 16 residues. CDR1 is SGHRS and CDR2 is YFSETQ in the germline V gene. V lost 0 bases, J lost 4 bases, and 15 bases lay in between. CDR3 sequence reads: CASSLGPLSRADTQYF. The CDR3 coding sequence is TGCGCCAGCAGCTTGGGGCCGTTGAGTAGAGCAGATACGCAGTATTTT.

At least ten counts were recorded for this clone. The chain uses TRBV19 and TRBJ2-1; 10 bases agree with TRBD2. Germline CDR1 is LNHDA and CDR2 is SQIVND (reference sequence). This CDR3 has 15 residues. The V segment lost 5 bases and the J segment 5 bases; nucleotides outside the gene matches: 6. The CDR3 nucleotides are TGTGCCAGTAGTCCTCTAGCGGGAGCTCACAATGAGCAGTTCTTC. This gives the protein CASSPLAGAHNEQFF.

The chain uses TRBV15 and TRBJ2-3, with 8 bases lining up with TRBD1. Germline CDR1 reads LNHNV; CDR2 reads YYDKDF (reference sequence). The V segment lost 1 base and the J segment 3 bases; nucleotides outside the gene matches: 9. There are 17 residues in the CDR3. CDR3 region: CATSRGMTRGQTDTQYF. Written as DNA, the CDR3 is TGTGCCACCAGCAGAGGGATGACCAGGGGGCAGACAGATACGCAGTATTTT.

The genes are TRBV5-4 and TRBJ2-1; possibly TRBD2 for D (6 bases). The germline V and J ends were trimmed by 2 bases and 6 bases, with 15 bases remaining between them. Germline V gives CDR1 SGHNT, CDR2 YYREEE (reference sequence). The CDR3 consists of 15 residues. CDR3 residues: CASSLRDFNSNEQFF. The CDR3 nucleotides are TGTGCCAGCAGCTTACGGGACTTTAATAGCAATGAGCAGTTCTTC.

V usage is TRBV6-1 and J usage is TRBJ1-2; D gene unclear. The CDR3 loop spans 11 amino acids. Between the trimmed V and J ends, which lost 8 bases and 2 bases, there was a span of 6 bases. Per germline, CDR1 MNHNS and CDR2 SASEGT. This CDR3 reads CASGQNYGYTF. CDR3 nucleotide sequence: TGTGCCAGCGGGCAAAACTATGGCTACACCTTC.

The CDR3, as DNA: TGCGCCAGCCGCCCAACGGGGGGCACAGATACGCAGTATTTT. The encoded protein is CASRPTGGTDTQYF. The V and J genes are TRBV5-1 and TRBJ2-3; perhaps TRBD2 as D (6 bases). The CDR3 is 14 amino acids. Per the germline V gene, CDR1 is SGHRS and CDR2 is YFSETQ. V lost 7 bases and J 1 base, leaving 13 bases between the germline ends. Combining the CDR3 with reference TRBV5-1 and TRBJ2-3 gives the whole variable domain KAGVTQTPRYLIKTRGQQVTLSCSPISGHRSVSWYQQTPGQGLQFLFEYFSETQRNKGNFPGRFSGRQFSNSRSEMNVSTLELGDSALYLCASRPTGGTDTQYFGPGTRLTVL.

The V gene is TRBV20-1, the J gene TRBJ2-2; no clear D. CDR3 size: 11 residues. Germline values: CDR1 DFQATT, CDR2 SNEGSKA (reference sequence). The ends were cut back, 1 base at V and 9 bases at J, with 6 bases in the middle. The CDR3 reads CSARAVRELFF. CDR3 DNA sequence: TGCAGTGCTAGAGCGGTCCGGGAGCTGTTTTTT.

V and J are TRBV2 and TRBJ2-7; no firm D call. Germline V lookup: CDR1 SNHLY, CDR2 FYNNEI. Trimming stripped 8 bases from V and 4 bases from J, with 18 bases between. The CDR3 has 14 amino acids. CDR3 sequence: CASQETRSVYEQYF. DNA for the CDR3: TGTGCCAGCCAGGAGACTCGGTCCGTTTACGAGCAGTACTTC. Together with reference TRBV2 and TRBJ2-7, the CDR3 gives the full variable domain: EPEVTQTPSHQVTQMGQEVILRCVPISNHLYFYWYRQILGQKVEFLVSFYNNEISEKSEIFDDQFSVERPDGSNFTLKIRSTKLEDSAMYFCASQETRSVYEQYFGPGTRLTVT.

This sequence joins TRBV5-1 and TRBJ1-6; the D is unclear. The CDR3 totals 15 residues. In germline, CDR1 is SGHRS, CDR2 YFSETQ. The V end lost 0 bases, the J end lost 9 bases, and 13 bases lay between the germline ends. The CDR3 region has the DNA TGCGCCAGCAGCTTGGAACTTACGACGGGTTCACCCCTCCACTTT. Translation: CASSLELTTGSPLHF. Variable domain in full (rest from reference TRBV5-1 and TRBJ1-6): KAGVTQTPRYLIKTRGQQVTLSCSPISGHRSVSWYQQTPGQGLQFLFEYFSETQRNKGNFPGRFSGRQFSNSRSEMNVSTLELGDSALYLCASSLELTTGSPLHFGNGTRLTVT.

The chain joins TRBV5-1 to TRBJ1-5, with D perhaps matching TRBD1 (6 bases). The V gene's germline CDR1 is SGHRS and CDR2 YFSETQ. The CDR3 is 15 residues long. Trimming left V 4 bases short and J 0 bases short, with 11 bases between. The CDR3 reads CASSRGEDSNQPQHF. CDR3 DNA sequence: TGCGCCAGCAGCAGGGGGGAAGATAGCAATCAGCCCCAGCATTTT.

DNA of the CDR3: TGTGCCAGCATCCAGACAGGGGGTCTTTACGAGCAGTACTTC. It specifies CASIQTGGLYEQYF. The chain couples TRBV6-5 to TRBJ2-7, with TRBD1 matching 9 bases. V trimming: 7 bases; J trimming: 4 bases; junction bases outside the gene matches: 8. The CDR3 covers 14 residues. Germline CDR1 is MNHEY and CDR2 is SVGAGI.

The chain carries TRBV7-9 and TRBJ1-2; D not certain. The V gene's germline CDR1 is SEHNR and CDR2 FQNEAQ (reference sequence). V lost 4 bases and J 4 bases, leaving 16 bases between the germline ends. The CDR3 runs 15 residues. The CDR3 region is CASSSAVNTGYGYTF. CDR3 coding DNA: TGTGCCAGCAGCTCAGCTGTCAATACGGGCTATGGCTACACCTTC.